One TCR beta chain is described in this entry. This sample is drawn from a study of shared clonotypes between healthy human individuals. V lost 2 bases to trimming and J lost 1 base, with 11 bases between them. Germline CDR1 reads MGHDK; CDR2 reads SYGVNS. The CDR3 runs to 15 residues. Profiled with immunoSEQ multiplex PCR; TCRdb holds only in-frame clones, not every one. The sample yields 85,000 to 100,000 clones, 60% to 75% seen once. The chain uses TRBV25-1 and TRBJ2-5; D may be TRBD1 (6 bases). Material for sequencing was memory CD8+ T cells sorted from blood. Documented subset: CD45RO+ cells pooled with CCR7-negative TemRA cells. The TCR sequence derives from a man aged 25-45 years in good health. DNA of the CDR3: TGTGCCAGCAGTGAACAGGACAGCCTCCAAGAGACCCAGTACTTC. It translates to CASSEQDSLQETQYF.